The 15 T cell receptor beta chains presented below share a single source sample, sequenced in a study of CD8 T cells in ankylosing spondylitis. TCRdb used MiXCR to reprocess the 5' RACE reads, holding one entry per CDR3 protein. Altogether nearly 250,000 distinct CDR3 sequences are present, about 30% being singletons, with the ten largest covering around 4%. What was sequenced was blood, either unsorted or a sorted T cell fraction (not recorded which). The receptors come from a male donor with ankylosing spondylitis or in good health (not recorded which).

This clonotype was counted only a few times. This CDR3 is CASRWAGSTDTQYF. CDR3 DNA sequence: TGTGCCAGCAGGTGGGCCGGTTCCACAGATACGCAGTATTTT. This chain connects TRBV7-2 to TRBJ2-3, with D unresolved. This CDR3 has 14 amino acids. The germline V gene encodes CDR1 SGHTA and CDR2 FQGNSA. V shed 6 bases and J shed 2 bases, with 12 bases lying between them. Variable domain in full (rest from reference TRBV7-2 and TRBJ2-3): GAGVSQSPSNKVTEKGKDVELRCDPISGHTALYWYRQSLGQGLEFLIYFQGNSAPDKSGLPSDRFSAERTGGSVSTLTIQRTQQEDSAVYLCASRWAGSTDTQYFGPGTRLTVL.

This chain connects TRBV6-1 to TRBJ1-1; D is undetermined. The CDR3 sequence is 12 residues long. V was clipped by 5 bases and J by 3 bases, with 7 bases between them. Germline CDR1 is MNHNS and CDR2 is SASEGT. Here the CDR3 DNA reads TGTGCCAGCAGTAACCACGACACTGAAGCTTTCTTT. This sequence encodes CASSNHDTEAFF.

This clonotype was picked up a small number of times. The chain combines TRBV28 with TRBJ2-7; 7 bases align to TRBD2. There are 14 residues in the CDR3. Germline CDR1 MDHEN, CDR2 SYDVKM. With V trimmed by 8 bases and J by 0 bases, 7 bases remained unmatched. This CDR3 reads CASWGGPNSYEQYF. The DNA of the CDR3 is TGTGCCAGCTGGGGGGGTCCTAACTCCTACGAGCAGTACTTC. The whole variable domain, filled in from reference TRBV28 and TRBJ2-7, reads DVKVTQSSRYLVKRTGEKVFLECVQDMDHENMFWYRQDPGLGLRLIYFSYDVKMKEKGDIPEGYSVSREKKERFSLILESASTNQTSMYLCASWGGPNSYEQYFGPGTRLTVT.

Worth noting for this clonotype: A read error may account for a junction end that differs from germline. The V call is TRBV11-2, the J call TRBJ2-1; 11 bases are a match to TRBD1. The CDR3 is 13 residues long. Germline V gene data show CDR1 as SGHAT and CDR2 as FQNNGV. The DNA of the CDR3 is TGTGCCAGCAGCTGGACAGGGGGCAATCAGCAGTTCTTC. This codes for CASSWTGGNQQFF.

The gene calls are TRBV12-3 or TRBV12-4 and TRBJ2-2; 8 nucleotides agree with TRBD1. With 6 bases clipped from V and 2 bases from J, the junction kept 11 bases outside the gene matches. The CDR3 runs 17 residues. The CDR3 bases are TGTGCCAGCAGCCGCACAGGGGGAAGCCTTAACACCGGGGAGCTGTTTTTT. As protein: CASSRTGGSLNTGELFF.

Only a few counts were recorded for this clonotype. V is TRBV10-3 and J is TRBJ2-3, with D tentatively TRBD1 or TRBD2 (5 bases each). V shed 5 bases and J shed 1 base, with 10 bases lying between them. CDR3 length: 14 residues. Germline V lookup: CDR1 ENHRY, CDR2 SYGVKD. The CDR3 nucleotides read TGTGCCATCAGTCCGGGACCACGCACAGATACGCAGTATTTT. It codes for CAISPGPRTDTQYF.

This clonotype was seen a handful of times. This rearrangement joins TRBV5-1 to TRBJ2-7; TRBD1 is a possible D gene (5 bases). This CDR3 is built from 15 residues. Germline V CDR1 and CDR2: SGHRS, YFSETQ. V lost 0 bases, J lost 3 bases, and 13 bases lay in between. The CDR3 here is CASSLEAGLVYEQYF. Written as DNA, the CDR3 is TGCGCCAGCAGCTTGGAGGCAGGGCTCGTCTACGAGCAGTACTTC.

The chain joins TRBV20-1 to TRBJ2-1; 8 bases match TRBD1. V shed 4 bases and J 8 bases; nucleotides not matched to a gene: 7. This CDR3 has 13 residues. CDR1 is DFQATT and CDR2 is SNEGSKA in the germline V gene (reference sequence). CDR3 sequence reads: CSATGQETHEQFF. DNA for the CDR3: TGCAGTGCTACGGGACAGGAGACCCATGAGCAGTTCTTC.

This rearrangement joins TRBV5-5 to TRBJ2-7; perhaps TRBD1 as D (5 bases). Between the trimmed V and J ends, which lost 2 bases and 3 bases, there was a span of 12 bases. The CDR3 runs to 14 residues. Per the germline V gene, CDR1 is SGHKS and CDR2 is YYEKEE (reference sequence). The CDR3 spells CASSFRTLDYEQYF. As DNA, the CDR3 is TGTGCCAGCAGCTTCAGGACACTTGACTACGAGCAGTACTTC.

J is TRBJ2-4 and V is TRBV20-1; a possible D gene is TRBD2 (6 bases). V dropped 0 bases and J dropped 6 bases, with 9 bases sitting between them. The CDR3 is 13 residues long. Germline V gene lookup returns CDR1 DFQATT and CDR2 SNEGSKA (reference sequence). The CDR3 DNA sequence: TGCAGTGCTAGAGAGGTCGGGGGAAACATTCAGTACTTC. As protein: CSAREVGGNIQYF.

The chain carries TRBV4-2 and TRBJ1-3, with 8 bases fitting TRBD1. CDR1 is LGHNA, CDR2 YNFKEQ, per germline. The V gene end was trimmed by 2 bases and the J gene end by 6 bases; junction bases not matched to a gene: 3. The CDR3 loop spans 14 amino acids. CDR3 region: CASSQSGQANTIYF. CDR3 coding DNA: TGTGCCAGCAGCCAATCGGGACAGGCAAACACCATATATTTT.

This chain uses TRBV20-1 with TRBJ2-6, with 9 bases that match TRBD1. This CDR3 contains 18 residues. The V gene end was trimmed by 0 bases and the J gene end by 0 bases; junction bases not matched to a gene: 6. Germline V lookup: CDR1 DFQATT, CDR2 SNEGSKA (reference sequence). The CDR3 sequence: CSARDPGTGYSGANVLTF. The CDR3 DNA follows: TGCAGTGCTAGAGACCCCGGGACAGGGTACTCTGGGGCCAACGTCCTGACTTTC.

This clonotype was detected a few times. The chain links TRBV12-3 or TRBV12-4 to TRBJ1-2; D not resolved. Trimming left V 7 bases short and J 2 bases short, with 14 bases between. This CDR3 is 14 amino acids long. This chain's CDR3 is CASTYGQMNYGYTF. DNA of the CDR3: TGTGCCAGCACCTACGGGCAAATGAACTATGGCTACACCTTC.

The chain has TRBV12-3 or TRBV12-4 and TRBJ2-1; a weak D match, TRBD1 (6 bases). This CDR3 has 15 residues. V was cut by 3 bases and J by 6 bases, with 15 bases left in between. The CDR3 here is CASSFRWGQLNEQFF. CDR3 nucleotide sequence: TGTGCCAGCAGTTTTCGGTGGGGGCAACTCAATGAGCAGTTCTTC.

The chain couples TRBV29-1 to TRBJ2-1, with 10 positions matching TRBD2. This CDR3 contains 18 residues. V shed 0 bases and J 0 bases; nucleotides not matched to a gene: 8. The germline V gene encodes CDR1 SQVTM and CDR2 ANQGSEA. The CDR3 here is CSVEDLISGGTSYNEQFF. CDR3 sequence (DNA): TGCAGCGTTGAAGATCTTATTAGCGGGGGGACCTCCTACAATGAGCAGTTCTTC.